The present TCR beta chain was sequenced within a study of a mutant IDH1 vaccine in newly diagnosed glioma. V lost 4 bases to trimming and J lost 5 bases; unmatched junction nucleotides: 11. The CDR3 runs 16 residues. Germline CDR1 SGDLS, CDR2 YYNGEE. For this clone: Its antigen remains unknown.

Measured with immunoSEQ multiplex PCR; TCRdb has only the in-frame clones, and not every one. The data contain roughly 40,000 clones, approximately 90% of them singletons. Time point in this sample: week 23, last vaccination. The content of each vaccine dose was 300 ug of mutant IDH1 20-mer peptide, and topical imiquimod accompanied it. This chain uses TRBV9 with TRBJ2-2; 7 bases map to TRBD1. The sequences come from PBMCs, collected from a glioma patient whose treatment included an IDH1 peptide vaccine. The TCR sequence derives from a man in his forties or fifties with glioma. The CDR3 region is CASSSPRGLVTGELFF. In DNA form, the CDR3 reads TGTGCCAGCAGCTCCCCAAGGGGGCTGGTGACCGGGGAGCTGTTTTTT.